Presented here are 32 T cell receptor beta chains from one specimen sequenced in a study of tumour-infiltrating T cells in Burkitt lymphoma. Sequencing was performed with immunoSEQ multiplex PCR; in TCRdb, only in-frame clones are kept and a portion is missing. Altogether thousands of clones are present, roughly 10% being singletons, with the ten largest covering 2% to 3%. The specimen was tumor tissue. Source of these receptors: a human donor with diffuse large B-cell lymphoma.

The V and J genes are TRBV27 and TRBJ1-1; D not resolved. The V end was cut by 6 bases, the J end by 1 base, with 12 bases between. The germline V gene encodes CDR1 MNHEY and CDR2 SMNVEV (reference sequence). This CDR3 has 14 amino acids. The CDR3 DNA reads TGTGCCAGCAGCTCCTGGCGGGAGAACACTGAAGCTTTCTTT. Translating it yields CASSSWRENTEAFF.

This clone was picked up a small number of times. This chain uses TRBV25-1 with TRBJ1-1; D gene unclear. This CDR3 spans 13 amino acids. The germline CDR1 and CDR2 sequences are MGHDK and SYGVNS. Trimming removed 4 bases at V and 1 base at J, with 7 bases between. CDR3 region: CASSGRTNTEAFF. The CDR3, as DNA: TGTGCCAGCAGTGGCCGGACGAACACTGAAGCTTTCTTT. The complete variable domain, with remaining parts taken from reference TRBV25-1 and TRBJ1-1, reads EADIYQTPRYLVIGTGKKITLECSQTMGHDKMYWYQQDPGMELHLIHYSYGVNSTEKGDLSSESTVSRIRTEHFPLTLESARPSHTSQYLCASSGRTNTEAFFGQGTRLTVV.

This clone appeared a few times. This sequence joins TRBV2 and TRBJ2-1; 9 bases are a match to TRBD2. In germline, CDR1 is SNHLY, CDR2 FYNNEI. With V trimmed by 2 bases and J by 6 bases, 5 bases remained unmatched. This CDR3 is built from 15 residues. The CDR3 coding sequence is TGTGCCAGCAGTGAACTGTCTAGCGGGGCCAATGAGCAGTTCTTC. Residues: CASSELSSGANEQFF.

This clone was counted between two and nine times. The CDR3 loop is CASSFWGGGGETEAFF. CDR3 in DNA: TGTGCCAGCAGCTTTTGGGGCGGAGGGGGCGAGACTGAAGCTTTCTTT. The V and J genes are TRBV5-6 and TRBJ1-1, with TRBD1 identical over 7 bases. This CDR3 region has 16 residues. Trimming took 2 bases from V and 5 from J; bases not matched to a gene: 12. Germline assignment: CDR1 SGHDT and CDR2 YYEEEE.

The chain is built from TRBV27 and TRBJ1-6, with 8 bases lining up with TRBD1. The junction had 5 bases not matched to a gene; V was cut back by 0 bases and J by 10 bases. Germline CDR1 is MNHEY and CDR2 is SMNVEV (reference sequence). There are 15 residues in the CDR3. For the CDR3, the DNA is TGTGCCAGCAGTTTATCGGACAGGGTCTACTCACCCCTCCACTTT. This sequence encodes CASSLSDRVYSPLHF.

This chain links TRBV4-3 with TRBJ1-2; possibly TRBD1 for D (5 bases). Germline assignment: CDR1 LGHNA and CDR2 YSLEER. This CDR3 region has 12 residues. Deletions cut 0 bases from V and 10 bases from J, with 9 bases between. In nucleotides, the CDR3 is TGCGCCAGCAGCCAAGATGCGGGGGTCTACACCTTC. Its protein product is CASSQDAGVYTF.

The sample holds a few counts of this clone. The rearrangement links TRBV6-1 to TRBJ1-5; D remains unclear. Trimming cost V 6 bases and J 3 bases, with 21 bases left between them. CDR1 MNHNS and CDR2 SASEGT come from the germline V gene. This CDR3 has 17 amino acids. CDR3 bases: TGTGCCAGCAGCGAATTTTATAGCGACGTTGTCAATCAGCCCCAGCATTTT. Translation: CASSEFYSDVVNQPQHF.

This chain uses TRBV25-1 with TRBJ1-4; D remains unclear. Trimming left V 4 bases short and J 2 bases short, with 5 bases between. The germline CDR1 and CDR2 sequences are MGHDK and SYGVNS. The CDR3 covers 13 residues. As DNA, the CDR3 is TGTGCCAGCAGTGCCTGGACTAATGAAAAACTGTTTTTT. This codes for CASSAWTNEKLFF.

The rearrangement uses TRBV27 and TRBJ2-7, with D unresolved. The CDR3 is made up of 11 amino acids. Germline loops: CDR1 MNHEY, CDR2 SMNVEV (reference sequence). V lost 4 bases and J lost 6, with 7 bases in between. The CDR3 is CASSSGGEQYF. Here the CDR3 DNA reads TGTGCCAGCAGTTCAGGCGGCGAGCAGTACTTC.

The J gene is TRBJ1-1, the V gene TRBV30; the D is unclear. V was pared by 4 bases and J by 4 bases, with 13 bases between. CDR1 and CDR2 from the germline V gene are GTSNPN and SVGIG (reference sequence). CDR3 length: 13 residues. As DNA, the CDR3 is TGTGCCTGGACTCGCCGCTCCGTCACTGAAGCTTTCTTT. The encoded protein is CAWTRRSVTEAFF. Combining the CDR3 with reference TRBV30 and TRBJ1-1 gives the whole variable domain SQTIHQWPATLVQPVGSPLSLECTVEGTSNPNLYWYRQAAGRGLQLLFYSVGIGQISSEVPQNLSASRPQDRQFILSSKKLLLSDSGFYLCAWTRRSVTEAFFGQGTRLTVV.

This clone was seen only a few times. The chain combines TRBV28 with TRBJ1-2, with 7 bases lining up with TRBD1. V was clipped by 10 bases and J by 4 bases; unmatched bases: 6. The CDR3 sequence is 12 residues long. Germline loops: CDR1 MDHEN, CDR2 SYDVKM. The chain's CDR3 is CATEGAGYGYTF. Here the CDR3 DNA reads TGTGCCACCGAGGGGGCTGGCTATGGCTACACCTTC.

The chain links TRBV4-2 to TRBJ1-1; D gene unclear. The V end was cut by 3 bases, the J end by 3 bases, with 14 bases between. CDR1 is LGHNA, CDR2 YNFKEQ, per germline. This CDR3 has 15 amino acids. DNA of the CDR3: TGTGCCAGCAGCCACCCCGCGGCTCCTTACACTGAAGCTTTCTTT. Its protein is CASSHPAAPYTEAFF.

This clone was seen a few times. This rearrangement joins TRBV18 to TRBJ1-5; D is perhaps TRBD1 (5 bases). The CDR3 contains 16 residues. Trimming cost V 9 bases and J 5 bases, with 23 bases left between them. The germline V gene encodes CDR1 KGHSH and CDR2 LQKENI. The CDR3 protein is CASSLLRVGDYQPQHF. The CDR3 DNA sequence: TGTGCCAGTTCGCTACTCCGGGTAGGGGATTATCAGCCCCAGCATTTT.

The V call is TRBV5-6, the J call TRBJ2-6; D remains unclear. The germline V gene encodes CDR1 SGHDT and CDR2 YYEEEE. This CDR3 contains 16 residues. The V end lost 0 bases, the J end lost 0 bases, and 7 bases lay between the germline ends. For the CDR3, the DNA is TGTGCCAGCAGCTTGGATCTGAACTCTGGGGCCAACGTCCTGACTTTC. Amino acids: CASSLDLNSGANVLTF.

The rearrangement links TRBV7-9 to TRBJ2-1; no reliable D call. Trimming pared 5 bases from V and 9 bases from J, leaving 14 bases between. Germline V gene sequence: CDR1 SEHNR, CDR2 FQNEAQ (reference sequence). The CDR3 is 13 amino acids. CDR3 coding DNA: TGTGCCAGCAGCCCCCGGGTCGCCGGTGAGCAGTTCTTC. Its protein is CASSPRVAGEQFF.

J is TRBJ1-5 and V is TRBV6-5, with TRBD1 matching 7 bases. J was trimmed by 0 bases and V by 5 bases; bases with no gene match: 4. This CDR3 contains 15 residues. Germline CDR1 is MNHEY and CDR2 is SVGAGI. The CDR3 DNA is TGTGCCAGCAGTCCTACAGGGGATAGCAATCAGCCCCAGCATTTT. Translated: CASSPTGDSNQPQHF.

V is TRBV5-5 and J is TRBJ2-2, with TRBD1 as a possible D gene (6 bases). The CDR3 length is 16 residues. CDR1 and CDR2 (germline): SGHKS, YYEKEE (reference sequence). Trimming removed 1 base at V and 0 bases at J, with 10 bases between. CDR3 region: CASSLLDRSNTGELFF. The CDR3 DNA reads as TGTGCCAGCAGCTTGTTGGACAGATCGAACACCGGGGAGCTGTTTTTT.

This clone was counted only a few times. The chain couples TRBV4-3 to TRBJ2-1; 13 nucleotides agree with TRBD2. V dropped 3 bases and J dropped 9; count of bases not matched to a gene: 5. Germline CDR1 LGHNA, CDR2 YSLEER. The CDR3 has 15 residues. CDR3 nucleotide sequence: TGCGCCAGCAGCCATGGGACTAGCGGGGCGAGTGAGCAGTTCTTC. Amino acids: CASSHGTSGASEQFF.

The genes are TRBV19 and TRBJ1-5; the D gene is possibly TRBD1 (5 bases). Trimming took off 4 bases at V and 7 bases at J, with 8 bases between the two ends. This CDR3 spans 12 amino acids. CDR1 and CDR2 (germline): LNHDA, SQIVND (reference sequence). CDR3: CASSKGTQPQHF. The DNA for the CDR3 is TGTGCCAGTAGTAAAGGGACCCAGCCCCAGCATTTT.

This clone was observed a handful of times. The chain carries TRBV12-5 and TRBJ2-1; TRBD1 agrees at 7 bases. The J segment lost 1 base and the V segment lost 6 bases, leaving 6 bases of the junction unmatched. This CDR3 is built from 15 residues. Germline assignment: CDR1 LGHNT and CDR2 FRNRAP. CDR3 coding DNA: TGTGCTAGTGGACCGGGGACAGCGTCCTACAATGAGCAGTTCTTC. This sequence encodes CASGPGTASYNEQFF.

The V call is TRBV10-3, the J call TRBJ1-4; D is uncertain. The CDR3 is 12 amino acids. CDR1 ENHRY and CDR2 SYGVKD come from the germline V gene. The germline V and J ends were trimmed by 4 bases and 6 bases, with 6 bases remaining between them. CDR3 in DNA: TGTGCCATCAGTGGTTCTGATGAAAAACTGTTTTTT. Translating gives CAISGSDEKLFF.

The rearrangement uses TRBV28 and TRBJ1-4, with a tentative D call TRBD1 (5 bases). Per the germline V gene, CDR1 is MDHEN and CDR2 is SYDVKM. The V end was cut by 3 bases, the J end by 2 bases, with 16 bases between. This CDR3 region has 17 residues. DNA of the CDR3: TGTGCCAGCAGTTTGGCCGGTCTGGGGCCGACTAATGAAAAACTGTTTTTT. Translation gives CASSLAGLGPTNEKLFF.

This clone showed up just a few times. The CDR3 DNA reads TGTGCCAGCAGCTTAGGTTATTCGCCCATCGGGTTCTATAATTCACCCCTCCACTTT. It is translated as CASSLGYSPIGFYNSPLHF. The chain has TRBV7-8 and TRBJ1-6, with D unresolved. V gave up 1 base and J gave up 3 bases, with 19 bases separating them. This CDR3 is built from 19 residues. Per the germline V gene, CDR1 is SGHVS and CDR2 is FQNEAQ.

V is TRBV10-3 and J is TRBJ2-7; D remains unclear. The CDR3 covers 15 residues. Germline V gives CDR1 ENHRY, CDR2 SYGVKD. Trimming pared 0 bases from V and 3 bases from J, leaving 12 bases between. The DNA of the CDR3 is TGTGCCATCAGTGAGTCGGGAATTAAGTACTACGAGCAGTACTTC. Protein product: CAISESGIKYYEQYF.

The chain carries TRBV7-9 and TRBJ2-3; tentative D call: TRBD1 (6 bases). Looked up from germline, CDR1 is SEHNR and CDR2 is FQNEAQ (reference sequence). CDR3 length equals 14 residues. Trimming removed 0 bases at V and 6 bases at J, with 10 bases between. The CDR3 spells CASSLARGGDTQYF. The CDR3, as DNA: TGTGCCAGCAGCTTAGCCAGGGGCGGGGATACGCAGTATTTT.

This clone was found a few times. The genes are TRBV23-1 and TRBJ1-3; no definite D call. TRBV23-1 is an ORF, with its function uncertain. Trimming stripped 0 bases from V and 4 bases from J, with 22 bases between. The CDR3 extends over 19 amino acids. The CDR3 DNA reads TGCGCCAGCAGTCAATCGCCGGGGAGGATCAGAACAACGGGAAACACCATATATTTT. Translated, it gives CASSQSPGRIRTTGNTIYF.

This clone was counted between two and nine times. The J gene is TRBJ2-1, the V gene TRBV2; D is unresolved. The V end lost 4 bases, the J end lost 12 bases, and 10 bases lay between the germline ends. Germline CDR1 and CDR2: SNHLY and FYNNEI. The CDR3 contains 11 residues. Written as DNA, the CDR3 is TGTGCCAGCAGTGCGGAAATCGGGCAGTTCTTC. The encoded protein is CASSAEIGQFF.

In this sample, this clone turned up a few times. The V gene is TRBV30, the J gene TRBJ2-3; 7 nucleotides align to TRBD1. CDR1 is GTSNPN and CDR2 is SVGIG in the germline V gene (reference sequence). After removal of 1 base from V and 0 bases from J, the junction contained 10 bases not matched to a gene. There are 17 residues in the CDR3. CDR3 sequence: CAWSAALTGQSTDTQYF. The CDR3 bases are TGTGCCTGGAGTGCCGCCCTGACGGGACAGAGCACAGATACGCAGTATTTT.

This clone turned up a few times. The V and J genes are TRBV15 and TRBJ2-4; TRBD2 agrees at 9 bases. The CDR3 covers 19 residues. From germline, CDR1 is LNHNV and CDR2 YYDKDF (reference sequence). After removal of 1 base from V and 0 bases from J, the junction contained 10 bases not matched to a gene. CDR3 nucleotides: TGTGCCACCAGCAGAGGGGAACTAGCGGGCGTTCTAGCCAAAAACATTCAGTACTTC. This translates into CATSRGELAGVLAKNIQYF.

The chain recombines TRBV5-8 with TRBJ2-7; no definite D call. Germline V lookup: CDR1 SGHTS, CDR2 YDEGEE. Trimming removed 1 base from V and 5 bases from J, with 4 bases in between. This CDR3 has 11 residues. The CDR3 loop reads CASSLLDEQYF. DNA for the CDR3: TGTGCCAGCAGCTTGCTAGACGAGCAGTACTTC. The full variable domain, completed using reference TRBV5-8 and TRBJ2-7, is EAGVTQSPTHLIKTRGQQATLRCSPISGHTSVYWYQQALGLGLQFLLWYDEGEERNRGNFPPRFSGRQFPNYSSELNVNALELEDSALYLCASSLLDEQYFGPGTRLTVT.

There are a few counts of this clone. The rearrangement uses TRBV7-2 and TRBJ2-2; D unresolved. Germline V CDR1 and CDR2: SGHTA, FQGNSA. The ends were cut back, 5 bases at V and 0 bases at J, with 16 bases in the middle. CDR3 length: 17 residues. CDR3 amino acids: CASSGRTIRSNTGELFF. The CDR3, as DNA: TGTGCCAGCAGCGGGCGAACAATCAGGTCGAACACCGGGGAGCTGTTTTTT.

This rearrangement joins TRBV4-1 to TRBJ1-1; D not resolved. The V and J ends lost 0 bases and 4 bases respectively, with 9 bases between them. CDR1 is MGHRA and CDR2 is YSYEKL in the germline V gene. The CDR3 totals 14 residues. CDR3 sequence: CASSQEGSSTEAFF. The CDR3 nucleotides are TGCGCCAGCAGCCAAGAGGGGAGTAGCACTGAAGCTTTCTTT.